This paragraph reports one TCR beta chain. The entry originates in a study of patients and donors after allogeneic stem cell transplantation. One entry per CDR3 protein results from TCRdb running MiXCR on the RT-PCR reads. The data show around 200,000 distinct CDR3 sequences, more than 35% seen once. Trimming took 5 bases from V and 0 from J, leaving 11 bases between them. The CDR3 length is 15 residues. The J gene is TRBJ1-5, the V gene TRBV12-3 or TRBV12-4; D might be TRBD1 (5 bases). The TCR was taken from a human donor who was either an allogeneic HSCT recipient or a stem cell or donor lymphocyte infusion donor (not recorded which). It is not recorded whose cells these are; they may come from a transplant donor. The sequencing sample was made of blood, either unsorted or a sorted T cell fraction (not recorded which). The CDR3 DNA reads TGTGCCAGCAGTGCGGGGCCTAATAGCAATCAGCCCCAGCATTTT. Translated, it gives CASSAGPNSNQPQHF.